A single sample is the source of the 15 T cell receptor beta chains below, sequenced in a study of blood T cell repertoires in COVID-19. Here immunoSEQ multiplex PCR was the method, and the copy in TCRdb shows in-frame clones only, minus some. The sample shows 180,000 or so clones, approximately 80% of them seen only once. The sequencing sample was made of peripheral blood. The receptors derive from a human donor with acute or convalescent COVID-19. The donor label of this sample is uncertain.

This clone was picked up a small number of times. This rearrangement joins TRBV6-5 to TRBJ1-6, with unresolved D. Germline V gene data show CDR1 as MNHEY and CDR2 as SVGAGI. The V and J ends lost 4 bases and 5 bases respectively, with 9 bases between them. The CDR3 length is 14 residues. The CDR3 DNA follows: TGTGCCAGCAGTTCCGGACTAGATAATTCACCCCTCCACTTT. Translation: CASSSGLDNSPLHF.

The chain combines TRBV30 with TRBJ1-1; D uncertain. Per germline, CDR1 GTSNPN and CDR2 SVGIG (reference sequence). V was clipped by 7 bases and J by 2 bases, with 11 bases between them. This CDR3 contains 12 residues. The CDR3 sequence is CASPRENTEAFF. The DNA for the CDR3 is TGTGCCTCCCCGCGGGAAAACACTGAAGCTTTCTTT. The full variable domain, its missing parts supplied by reference TRBV30 and TRBJ1-1, is SQTIHQWPATLVQPVGSPLSLECTVEGTSNPNLYWYRQAAGRGLQLLFYSVGIGQISSEVPQNLSASRPQDRQFILSSKKLLLSDSGFYLCASPRENTEAFFGQGTRLTVV.

The V gene is TRBV4-2, the J gene TRBJ2-2; TRBD1 agrees at 7 bases. The CDR3 loop spans 16 amino acids. Germline values: CDR1 LGHNA, CDR2 YNFKEQ. After removal of 1 base from V and 4 bases from J, the junction contained 6 bases not matched to a gene. CDR3 nucleotides: TGTGCCAGCAGCCAAGGACAGGGAGTGGGCACCGGGGAGCTGTTTTTT. This gives the protein CASSQGQGVGTGELFF.

This clone was seen once. The chain recombines TRBV7-7 with TRBJ2-5; TRBD1 might be the D (7 bases). Germline V gives CDR1 SSHAT, CDR2 FNYEAQ (reference sequence). The CDR3 consists of 16 residues. Trimming removed 5 bases at V and 5 bases at J, with 21 bases between. DNA for the CDR3: TGTGCCAGCAGCCCGTCAGGAGGAGGGGGCAGCGAGACCCAGTACTTC. Protein: CASSPSGGGGSETQYF. Full variable domain (rest looked up from reference TRBV7-7 and TRBJ2-5): GAGVSQSPRYKVTKRGQDVTLRCDPISSHATLYWYQQALGQGPEFLTYFNYEAQPDKSGLPSDRFSAERPEGSISTLTIQRTEQRDSAMYRCASSPSGGGGSETQYFGPGTRLLVL.

In this sample, this clone turned up a few times. The chain links TRBV19 to TRBJ2-2; 7 bases are shared with TRBD1. The CDR3 is 14 amino acids. V was clipped by 5 bases and J by 5 bases; unmatched bases: 5. The V gene's germline CDR1 is LNHDA and CDR2 SQIVND (reference sequence). In DNA, the CDR3 is TGTGCCAGTAGTCCCAAGACAGGGACCGGGGAGCTGTTTTTT. This encodes CASSPKTGTGELFF.

V usage is TRBV7-3 and J usage is TRBJ2-1; 8 bases map to TRBD2. From germline, CDR1 is SGHTA and CDR2 FQGTGA. V lost 2 bases and J lost 8; bases outside the gene matches: 5. The CDR3 totals 14 residues. The CDR3 region is CASSLGGRRDEQFF. DNA of the CDR3: TGTGCCAGCAGCTTAGGCGGGAGGAGGGATGAGCAGTTCTTC.

The table lists this clone with a few counts. CDR3 coding DNA: TGTGCCAGCAGTCCCTGGACTAGCGGCAATGAGCAGTTCTTC. Encoded protein: CASSPWTSGNEQFF. The chain employs TRBV28 and TRBJ2-1; 10 positions match TRBD2. The J segment lost 6 bases and the V segment lost 5 bases, leaving 4 bases of the junction unmatched. Germline V lookup: CDR1 MDHEN, CDR2 SYDVKM. The CDR3 has 14 residues.

The rearrangement links TRBV5-1 to TRBJ2-7; D might be TRBD2 (5 bases). Germline lookup yields CDR1 SGHRS and CDR2 YFSETQ. The V end lost 0 bases, the J end lost 7 bases, and 11 bases lay between the germline ends. CDR3 size: 13 residues. The CDR3 here is CASSLAGMGEQYF. In nucleotides, the CDR3 is TGCGCCAGCAGCTTGGCGGGAATGGGGGAGCAGTACTTC.

This chain links TRBV7-2 with TRBJ1-2, with 7 nucleotides matching TRBD1. Germline trimming cut 3 bases from V and 3 bases from J; bases unmatched to any gene: 7. The germline V gene has CDR1 SGHTA and CDR2 FQGNSA. The CDR3 sequence is 15 residues long. The CDR3 loop reads CASSFRIQGDYGYTF. In nucleotides, the CDR3 is TGTGCCAGCAGCTTCCGTATTCAGGGGGACTATGGCTACACCTTC.

V gene TRBV2 combines with J gene TRBJ2-7, with 12 nucleotides matching TRBD1. CDR1 SNHLY and CDR2 FYNNEI come from the germline V gene. CDR3 length equals 14 residues. After removal of 6 bases from V and 4 bases from J, the junction contained 4 bases not matched to a gene. The CDR3: CASRGTGGLYEQYF. The CDR3, as DNA: TGTGCCAGCAGGGGGACAGGGGGCTTGTACGAGCAGTACTTC. The entire variable domain, with the rest obtained from reference TRBV2 and TRBJ2-7, is as follows: EPEVTQTPSHQVTQMGQEVILRCVPISNHLYFYWYRQILGQKVEFLVSFYNNEISEKSEIFDDQFSVERPDGSNFTLKIRSTKLEDSAMYFCASRGTGGLYEQYFGPGTRLTVT.

This chain uses TRBV5-6 with TRBJ2-1, with 12 bases that match TRBD1. The CDR3 totals 16 residues. Germline CDR1 reads SGHDT; CDR2 reads YYEEEE. V was clipped by 2 bases and J by 6 bases; unmatched bases: 6. The CDR3 region has the DNA TGTGCCAGCAGCTTCTCCGGGACAGGGGGCCTCAATGAGCAGTTCTTC. Translation gives CASSFSGTGGLNEQFF.

This clone was detected many times. The chain has TRBV29-1 and TRBJ1-2; D is unresolved. The V and J ends lost 5 bases and 8 bases respectively, with 18 bases between them. Germline values: CDR1 SQVTM, CDR2 ANQGSEA. The CDR3 runs to 13 residues. CDR3 in amino acids: CSVILAERIGYTF. In DNA form, the CDR3 reads TGCAGCGTTATACTGGCGGAGAGAATCGGCTACACCTTC.

This chain joins TRBV6-6 and TRBJ1-5; 9 bases match TRBD1. CDR1 is MNHNY, CDR2 SVGAGI, per germline (reference sequence). Unmatched junction bases numbered 6, after V lost 4 bases and J lost 5 bases. The length of the CDR3 is 15 residues. The CDR3 spells CASSFPGTGYQPQHF. CDR3 nucleotides: TGTGCCAGCAGTTTCCCCGGGACAGGGTATCAGCCCCAGCATTTT.

CDR3 DNA sequence: TGTGCCTGGAGTACGGGATTGTACGGCTACACCTTC. It yields the protein CAWSTGLYGYTF. The chain recombines TRBV30 with TRBJ1-2; D not certain. Trimming pared 2 bases from V and 8 bases from J, leaving 12 bases between. CDR1 GTSNPN and CDR2 SVGIG come from the germline V gene (reference sequence). CDR3 length: 12 residues.

The V call is TRBV3-1 (or the pseudogene TRBV3-2), the J call TRBJ2-7; 7 positions match TRBD1. With 1 base clipped from V and 3 bases from J, the junction kept 6 bases outside the gene matches. Germline CDR1 LGHDT, CDR2 YNNKEL (reference sequence). This CDR3 is 15 amino acids long. CDR3 sequence reads: CASSQVWTGNYEQYF. The CDR3, as DNA: TGTGCCAGCAGCCAAGTTTGGACAGGTAACTACGAGCAGTACTTC.